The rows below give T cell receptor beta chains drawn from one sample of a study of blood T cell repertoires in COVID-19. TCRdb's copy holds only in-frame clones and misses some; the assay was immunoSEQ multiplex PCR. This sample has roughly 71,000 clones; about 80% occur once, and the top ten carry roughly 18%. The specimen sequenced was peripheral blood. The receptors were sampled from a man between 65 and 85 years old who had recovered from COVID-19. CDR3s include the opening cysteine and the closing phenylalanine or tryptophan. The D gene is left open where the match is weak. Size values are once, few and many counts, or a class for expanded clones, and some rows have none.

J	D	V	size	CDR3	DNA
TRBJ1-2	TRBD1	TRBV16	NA	CASSPLTGSYGYTF	TGTGCCAGCAGCCCATTGACAGGGAGCTATGGCTACACCTTC
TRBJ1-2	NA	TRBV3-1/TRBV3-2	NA	CASSHGAAGSRYGYTF	TGTGCCAGCAGCCACGGCGCAGCAGGAAGCCGATATGGCTACACCTTC
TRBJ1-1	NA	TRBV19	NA	CASSKWAAESNTEAFF	TGTGCCAGTAGTAAGTGGGCAGCAGAGTCGAACACTGAAGCTTTCTTT
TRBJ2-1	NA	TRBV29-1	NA	CSAQVYNEQFF	TGCAGCGCTCAGGTTTACAATGAGCAGTTCTTC
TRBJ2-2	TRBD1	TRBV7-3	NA	CASSRAAGTVVAGELFF	TGTGCCAGCAGCCGAGCGGCCGGGACAGTAGTCGCCGGGGAGCTGTTTTTT
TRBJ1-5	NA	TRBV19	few	CASSIRGFNQPQHF	TGTGCCAGTAGTATAAGGGGTTTCAATCAGCCCCAGCATTTT
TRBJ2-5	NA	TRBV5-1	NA	CASSLAPGGLETQYF	TGCGCCAGCAGCTTGGCCCCGGGGGGCTTAGAGACCCAGTACTTC
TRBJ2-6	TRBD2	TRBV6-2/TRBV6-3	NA	CASSASGSMAGANVLTF	TGTGCCAGCAGTGCGAGCGGGAGTATGGCTGGGGCCAACGTCCTGACTTTC
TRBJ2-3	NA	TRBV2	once	CASSANRVATDTQYF	TGTGCCAGCAGTGCAAACAGGGTTGCCACAGATACGCAGTATTTT
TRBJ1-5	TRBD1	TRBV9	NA	CASSVGTGRNQPQHF	TGTGCCAGCAGCGTGGGGACAGGCCGCAATCAGCCCCAGCATTTT
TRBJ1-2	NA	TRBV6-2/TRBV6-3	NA	CASSYGQPLDGYTF	TGTGCCAGCAGTTACGGGCAGCCTTTAGATGGCTACACCTTC
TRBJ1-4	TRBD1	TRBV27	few	CASRDRGKEKLFF	TGTGCCAGCAGGGACAGGGGGAAGGAAAAACTGTTTTTT
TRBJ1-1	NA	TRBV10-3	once	CAISGSSRNTEAFF	TGTGCCATCAGTGGGAGTTCCAGGAACACTGAAGCTTTCTTT
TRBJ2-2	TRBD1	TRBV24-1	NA	CATGQGHTGELFF	TGTGCCACGGGACAGGGTCACACCGGGGAGCTGTTTTTT